What follows are 28 T cell receptor beta chains derived from one specimen sequenced in a study of T-cell reconstitution after alpha-beta-depleted transplantation in children. The authors prepared the TCRbeta library with unique molecular identifiers. TCRdb itself ran the PCR reads through MiXCR, one entry per CDR3 protein. The repertoire holds approximately 350,000 distinct CDR3 sequences, with about 16% as singletons. Source: PBMCs, mostly from graft donor cells, taken 360 days after TCRalphabeta/CD19-depleted stem cell transplant. These receptors all come from a male patient aged 2 to 10 who had a stem cell transplant for acute lymphoblastic leukemia, so the T cells may come from the graft donor.

This clonotype was observed many times. CDR3 DNA sequence: TGCGCCAGCAGCCAACCAGCCAGGGGCTCCTACAATGAGCAGTTCTTC. Its translation: CASSQPARGSYNEQFF. The gene calls are TRBV4-1 and TRBJ2-1; D perhaps matches TRBD1 (6 bases). Germline assignment: CDR1 MGHRA and CDR2 YSYEKL. The CDR3 length is 16 residues. V dropped 2 bases and J dropped 0 bases, with 11 bases sitting between them.

Here the CDR3 DNA reads TGCAGTGCTCAAGGGCCAGGGCCCGCAAGCTCCTACAATGAGCAGTTCTTC. As protein: CSAQGPGPASSYNEQFF. V gene TRBV20-1 combines with J gene TRBJ2-1, with D perhaps TRBD1 (5 bases). The CDR3 sequence is 17 residues long. Deletions cut 5 bases from V and 0 bases from J, with 20 bases between. CDR1 DFQATT and CDR2 SNEGSKA come from the germline V gene (reference sequence).

This chain connects TRBV28 to TRBJ2-2, with TRBD2 as a possible D gene (6 bases). Germline CDR1 MDHEN, CDR2 SYDVKM. This CDR3 spans 14 amino acids. V shed 5 bases and J shed 6 bases, with 13 bases lying between them. DNA for the CDR3: TGTGCCAGCAGTGCCCAGACTAGTTCCGGGGAGCTGTTTTTT. Protein: CASSAQTSSGELFF. Complete variable domain (other parts from reference TRBV28 and TRBJ2-2): DVKVTQSSRYLVKRTGEKVFLECVQDMDHENMFWYRQDPGLGLRLIYFSYDVKMKEKGDIPEGYSVSREKKERFSLILESASTNQTSMYLCASSAQTSSGELFFGEGSRLTVL.

This chain links TRBV4-1 with TRBJ2-3, with a tentative D call TRBD1 (5 bases). Trimming stripped 3 bases from V and 3 bases from J, with 16 bases between. Germline V gene lookup returns CDR1 MGHRA and CDR2 YSYEKL. The CDR3 consists of 16 residues. Here the CDR3 reads CASSHPRTPQTDTQYF. CDR3 sequence (DNA): TGCGCCAGCAGCCATCCCCGGACACCCCAAACAGATACGCAGTATTTT.

The sample holds a few counts of this clonotype. This sequence joins TRBV4-1 and TRBJ1-4; D gene uncertain. The ends were cut back, 10 bases at V and 5 bases at J, with 5 bases in the middle. Germline V gene data show CDR1 as MGHRA and CDR2 as YSYEKL. This CDR3 is built from 10 residues. The CDR3 reads CATGNEKLFF. CDR3 in DNA: TGCGCCACGGGCAATGAAAAACTGTTTTTT.

V and J are TRBV4-3 and TRBJ2-3; D gene ambiguous. Germline lookup yields CDR1 LGHNA and CDR2 YSLEER. Trimming removed 1 base at V and 1 base at J, with 6 bases between. The CDR3 has 14 amino acids. Here the CDR3 DNA reads TGCGCCAGCAGCCAAGTGCCCGGCACAGATACGCAGTATTTT. It yields the protein CASSQVPGTDTQYF.

In this sample, this clonotype turned up a few times. As DNA, the CDR3 is TGTGCCACCACCGGATTGGGTTTAGGGCAAGAGACCCAGTACTTC. Translated, it gives CATTGLGLGQETQYF. V and J are TRBV2 and TRBJ2-5, with unresolved D. Per the germline V gene, CDR1 is SNHLY and CDR2 is FYNNEI. The CDR3 is 15 amino acids. V was trimmed by 10 bases and J by 2 bases, leaving 20 bases between them.

This clonotype appeared many times. The chain links TRBV12-3 or TRBV12-4 to TRBJ1-5; D perhaps matches TRBD1 (5 bases). V shed 7 bases and J shed 3 bases, with 10 bases lying between them. The CDR3 totals 13 residues. This CDR3 reads CASIDSVNQPQHF. The CDR3, as DNA: TGTGCCAGCATAGACAGCGTCAATCAGCCCCAGCATTTT.

The CDR3 region has the DNA TGTGCCAGCAGACCCAGGGATCAGCCCCAGCATTTT. Translated: CASRPRDQPQHF. J is TRBJ1-5 and V is TRBV12-3 or TRBV12-4; perhaps TRBD1 as D (5 bases). Trimming took 6 bases from V and 5 from J, leaving 8 bases between them. The CDR3 spans 12 residues.

V and J are TRBV20-1 and TRBJ2-3, with D tentatively TRBD1 or TRBD2 (5 bases each). From germline, CDR1 is DFQATT and CDR2 SNEGSKA (reference sequence). The CDR3 is made up of 14 amino acids. Trimming removed 0 bases from V and 2 bases from J, with 9 bases in between. The CDR3 is CSARESGTTDTQYF. The CDR3 DNA reads as TGCAGTGCTAGAGAATCGGGGACCACAGATACGCAGTATTTT.

This clonotype has only a few counts. The chain is built from TRBV9 and TRBJ2-7, with D perhaps matching TRBD2 (6 bases). The CDR3 runs 15 residues. CDR1 and CDR2 (germline): SGDLS, YYNGEE. V was pared by 1 base and J by 2 bases, with 13 bases between. In DNA form, the CDR3 reads TGTGCCAGCAGCGTAAGTTGGAGACTAGCCTACGAGCAGTACTTC. As protein: CASSVSWRLAYEQYF.

This clonotype was seen repeatedly, ten times or more. The genes are TRBV12-3 or TRBV12-4 and TRBJ2-3, with 9 nucleotides matching TRBD1. The CDR3 sequence is 13 residues long. Trimming cost V 8 bases and J 5 bases; bases outside gene matches: 5. DNA for the CDR3: TGTGCCAGCCAATTGACAGGGGGAGATACGCAGTATTTT. Its translation is CASQLTGGDTQYF.

A few counts support this clonotype. The chain is built from TRBV20-1 and TRBJ2-7, with D tentatively TRBD1 or TRBD2 (5 bases each). V was shortened by 5 bases and J by 3 bases, with 17 bases between the two germline ends. CDR3 length: 14 amino acids. Per germline, CDR1 DFQATT and CDR2 SNEGSKA (reference sequence). The CDR3 region has the DNA TGCAGTGCTGTTCCCTGGGGACCATACTACGAGCAGTACTTC. Its translation is CSAVPWGPYYEQYF.

The rearrangement uses TRBV6-2 or TRBV6-3 and TRBJ2-1; TRBD1 matches at 9 bases. V dropped 5 bases and J dropped 2; count of bases not matched to a gene: 7. This CDR3 contains 16 residues. Looked up from germline, CDR1 is MNHEY and CDR2 is SVGEGT. The CDR3 DNA reads as TGTGCCAGCAGTAATACAGGGGGCGAACCCTACAATGAGCAGTTCTTC. The encoded protein is CASSNTGGEPYNEQFF.

This clonotype has a handful of counts. The chain has TRBV5-6 and TRBJ2-7; 10 nucleotides match TRBD2. The germline V gene has CDR1 SGHDT and CDR2 YYEEEE. The length of the CDR3 is 15 residues. Unmatched junction bases numbered 2, after V lost 0 bases and J lost 2 bases. In DNA, the CDR3 is TGTGCCAGCAGCTTGGTAGGACTAGCGGCCTACGAGCAGTACTTC. This encodes CASSLVGLAAYEQYF.

This clonotype appeared many times. The V and J genes are TRBV7-9 and TRBJ2-7, with TRBD2 matching over 15 bases. This CDR3 is 15 amino acids long. V was clipped by 5 bases and J by 4 bases; unmatched bases: 3. CDR1 is SEHNR, CDR2 FQNEAQ, per germline (reference sequence). CDR3 region: CASSPGLAGGYEQYF. The CDR3, as DNA: TGTGCCAGCAGCCCCGGACTAGCGGGAGGGTACGAGCAGTACTTC.

This clonotype was recorded many times. This chain uses TRBV20-1 with TRBJ2-1; D is ambiguous. The CDR3 runs 14 residues. Germline CDR1 is DFQATT and CDR2 is SNEGSKA (reference sequence). The V gene lost 6 bases and the J gene lost 5 bases, with 17 bases spanning the gap. CDR3 loop: CSARAWPSNNEQFF. The CDR3 coding sequence is TGCAGTGCCCGCGCCTGGCCGTCAAACAATGAGCAGTTCTTC.

The chain carries TRBV5-1 and TRBJ2-6, with TRBD2 matching 13 bases. The CDR3 consists of 19 residues. Trimming cost V 2 bases and J 0 bases; bases outside gene matches: 5. Germline V CDR1 and CDR2: SGHRS, YFSETQ. The chain's CDR3 is CASSFTSGRALSGANVLTF. The DNA of the CDR3 is TGCGCCAGCAGCTTTACTAGCGGGAGGGCCCTCTCTGGGGCCAACGTCCTGACTTTC.

This clonotype was seen repeatedly, ten times or more. J is TRBJ1-1 and V is TRBV12-3 or TRBV12-4; no definite D call. The CDR3 is 14 amino acids. V shed 3 bases and J shed 6 bases, with 14 bases lying between them. The CDR3 nucleotides read TGTGCCAGCAGTTTGCTCGGCTCAAGGTCTGAAGCTTTCTTT. Translated: CASSLLGSRSEAFF.

There are a few counts of this clonotype. This chain uses TRBV7-9 with TRBJ2-7; maybe TRBD2 (5 bases). V was clipped by 5 bases and J by 0 bases, with 14 bases between them. The CDR3 totals 15 residues. Germline V lookup: CDR1 SEHNR, CDR2 FQNEAQ (reference sequence). The CDR3 DNA reads as TGTGCCAGCAGCCCAGGACTGTCGAGCTCCTACGAGCAGTACTTC. Amino acids: CASSPGLSSSYEQYF.

The genes are TRBV9 and TRBJ2-5, with TRBD1 as a possible D gene (5 bases). CDR3 length: 12 amino acids. Trimming cost V 4 bases and J 5 bases, with 9 bases left between them. Germline-derived CDR1 and CDR2 are SGDLS and YYNGEE. DNA of the CDR3: TGTGCCAGCAGCCCCAAGGGGGAGACCCAGTACTTC. This codes for CASSPKGETQYF.

This clonotype has a handful of counts. This chain uses TRBV3-1 with TRBJ2-4; maybe TRBD1 (5 bases). CDR1 and CDR2 (germline): LGHDT, YNNKEL (reference sequence). Trimming took 2 bases from V and 5 from J, leaving 10 bases between them. This CDR3 region has 14 residues. This chain's CDR3 is CASSQQTVQNIQYF. In DNA form, the CDR3 reads TGTGCCAGCAGCCAACAGACAGTCCAAAACATTCAGTACTTC.

This clonotype was seen at least ten times. The J gene is TRBJ2-7, the V gene TRBV6-1; 10 nucleotides line up with TRBD2. CDR1 MNHNS and CDR2 SASEGT come from the germline V gene. This CDR3 is 17 amino acids long. The V and J ends lost 5 bases and 3 bases, in that order; junction bases with no gene match: 13. CDR3 residues: CASSRTQPGLAVYEQYF. The DNA for the CDR3 is TGTGCCAGCAGTAGGACCCAGCCCGGACTAGCGGTCTACGAGCAGTACTTC.

This clonotype was observed at least ten times. The chain joins TRBV29-1 to TRBJ2-5, with D perhaps TRBD2 (6 bases). CDR3 length: 13 amino acids. Germline CDR1 is SQVTM and CDR2 is ANQGSEA. The V end was cut by 4 bases, the J end by 5 bases, with 14 bases between. CDR3 in amino acids: CSVVTGVSETQYF. The CDR3 coding sequence is TGCAGCGTTGTAACGGGGGTGAGCGAGACCCAGTACTTC. The full variable domain, rest sourced from reference TRBV29-1 and TRBJ2-5, is SAVISQKPSRDICQRGTSLTIQCQVDSQVTMMFWYRQQPGQSLTLIATANQGSEATYESGFVIDKFPISRPNLTFSTLTVSNMSPEDSSIYLCSVVTGVSETQYFGPGTRLLVL.

This clonotype has just one count. The chain has TRBV28 and TRBJ2-7; 10 bases are shared with TRBD2. Germline V gene data show CDR1 as MDHEN and CDR2 as SYDVKM. CDR3 length: 13 amino acids. V shed 10 bases and J 3 bases; nucleotides not matched to a gene: 6. CDR3 DNA sequence: TGTGCCACGAGGACTAGCGGTCGCTACGAGCAGTACTTC. Translation: CATRTSGRYEQYF.

In this sample, this clonotype turned up many times. The CDR3 sequence is CAISEGDRGSRTDTQYF. The CDR3 coding sequence is TGTGCCATCAGTGAAGGAGACAGGGGATCCCGCACAGATACGCAGTATTTT. The chain uses TRBV10-3 and TRBJ2-3; 8 nucleotides align to TRBD1. The germline gives CDR1 ENHRY, CDR2 SYGVKD. Trimming removed 3 bases from V and 1 base from J; junction bases left unmatched: 9. The CDR3 covers 17 residues.

The chain recombines TRBV25-1 with TRBJ1-2; the match to TRBD1 covers 7 bases. V trimming: 8 bases; J trimming: 4 bases; junction bases outside the gene matches: 7. The germline V gene has CDR1 MGHDK and CDR2 SYGVNS. This CDR3 region has 13 residues. The CDR3 sequence is CASQGGGGYGYTF. For the CDR3, the DNA is TGTGCCAGCCAGGGGGGGGGAGGCTATGGCTACACCTTC.

This clonotype was detected ten times or more. The chain combines TRBV4-1 with TRBJ2-7, with 8 bases that match TRBD2. This CDR3 spans 17 amino acids. Unmatched junction bases numbered 16, after V lost 6 bases and J lost 3 bases. Germline lookup yields CDR1 MGHRA and CDR2 YSYEKL. As DNA, the CDR3 is TGCGCCAGCAGTATTCTCAGCGGGAGTTCGTTCGGCTACGAGCAGTACTTC. This sequence encodes CASSILSGSSFGYEQYF.